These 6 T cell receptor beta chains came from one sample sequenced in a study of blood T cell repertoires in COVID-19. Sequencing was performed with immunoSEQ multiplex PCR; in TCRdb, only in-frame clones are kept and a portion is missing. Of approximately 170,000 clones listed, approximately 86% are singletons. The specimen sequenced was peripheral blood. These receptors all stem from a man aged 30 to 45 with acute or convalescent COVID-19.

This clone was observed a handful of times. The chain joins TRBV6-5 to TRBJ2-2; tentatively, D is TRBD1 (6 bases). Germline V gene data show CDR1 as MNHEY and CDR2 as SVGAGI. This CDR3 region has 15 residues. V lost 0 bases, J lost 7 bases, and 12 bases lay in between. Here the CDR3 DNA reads TGTGCCAGCAGTTACTCGTTTTTAGGGGGCGGGGAGCTGTTTTTT. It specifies CASSYSFLGGGELFF.

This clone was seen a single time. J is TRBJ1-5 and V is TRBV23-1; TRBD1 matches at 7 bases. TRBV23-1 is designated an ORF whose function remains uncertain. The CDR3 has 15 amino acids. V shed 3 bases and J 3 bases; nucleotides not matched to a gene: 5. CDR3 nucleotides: TGCGCCAGCAGTCATCCCGGACAGGCCAATCAGCCCCAGCATTTT. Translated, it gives CASSHPGQANQPQHF.

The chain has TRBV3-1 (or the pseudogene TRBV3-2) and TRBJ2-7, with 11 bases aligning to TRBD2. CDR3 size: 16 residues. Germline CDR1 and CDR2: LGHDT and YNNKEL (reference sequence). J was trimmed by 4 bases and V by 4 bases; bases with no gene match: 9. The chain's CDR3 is CASSRNLAGGSYEQYF. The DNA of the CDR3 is TGTGCCAGCAGCCGCAACCTAGCGGGGGGTAGTTACGAGCAGTACTTC.

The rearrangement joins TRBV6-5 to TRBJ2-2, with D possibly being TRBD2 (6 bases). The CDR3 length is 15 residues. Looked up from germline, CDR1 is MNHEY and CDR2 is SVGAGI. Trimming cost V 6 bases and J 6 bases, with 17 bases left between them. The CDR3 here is CASSTGVIRAGELFF. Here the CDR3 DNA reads TGTGCCAGCAGCACGGGGGTAATAAGGGCCGGGGAGCTGTTTTTT.

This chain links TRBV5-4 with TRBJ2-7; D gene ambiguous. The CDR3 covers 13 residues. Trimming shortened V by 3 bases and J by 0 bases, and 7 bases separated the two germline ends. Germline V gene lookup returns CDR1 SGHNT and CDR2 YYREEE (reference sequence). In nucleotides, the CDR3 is TGTGCCAGCAGCTCCGAGAGCTCCTACGAGCAGTACTTC. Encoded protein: CASSSESSYEQYF. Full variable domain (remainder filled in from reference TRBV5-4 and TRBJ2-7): ETGVTQSPTHLIKTRGQQVTLRCSSQSGHNTVSWYQQALGQGPQFIFQYYREEENGRGNFPPRFSGLQFPNYSSELNVNALELDDSALYLCASSSESSYEQYFGPGTRLTVT.

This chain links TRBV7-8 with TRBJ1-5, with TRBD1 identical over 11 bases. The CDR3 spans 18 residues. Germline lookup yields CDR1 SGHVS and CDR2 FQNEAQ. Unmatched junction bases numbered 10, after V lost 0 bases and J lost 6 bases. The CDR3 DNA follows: TGTGCCAGCAGCTTAGCACCGCGGACAGGGGGCGCGGTTCAGCCCCAGCATTTT. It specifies CASSLAPRTGGAVQPQHF.